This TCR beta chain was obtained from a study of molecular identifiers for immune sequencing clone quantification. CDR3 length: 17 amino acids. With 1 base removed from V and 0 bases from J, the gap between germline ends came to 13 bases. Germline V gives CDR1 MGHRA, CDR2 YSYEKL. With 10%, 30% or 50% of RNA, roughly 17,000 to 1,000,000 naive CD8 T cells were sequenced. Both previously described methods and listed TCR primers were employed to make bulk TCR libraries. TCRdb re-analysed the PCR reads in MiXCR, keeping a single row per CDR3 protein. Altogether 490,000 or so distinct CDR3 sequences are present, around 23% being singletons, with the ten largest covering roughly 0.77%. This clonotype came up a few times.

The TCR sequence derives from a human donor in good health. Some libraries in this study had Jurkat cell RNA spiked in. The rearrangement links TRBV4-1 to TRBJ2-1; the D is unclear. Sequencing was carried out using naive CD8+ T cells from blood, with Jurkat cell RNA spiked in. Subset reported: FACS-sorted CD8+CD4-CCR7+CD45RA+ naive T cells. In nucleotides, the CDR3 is TGCGCCAGCAGCCAAGGACCCACGGGCAGCTCCTACAATGAGCAGTTCTTC. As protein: CASSQGPTGSSYNEQFF.